These 31 T cell receptor beta chains were all obtained from the same sample, sequenced in a study of PD-1 blockade in classical Hodgkin lymphoma. As for time point: cycle 4 day 1 (C4D1), after less than seven weeks of nivolumab. Brentuximab vedotin exposure varied, and every patient relapsed after autologous stem cell transplantation. The method was immunoSEQ multiplex PCR; TCRdb's version includes in-frame clones alone and lacks a portion of them. The sample records about 47,000 clones, around 89% being singletons. Sample: peripheral blood mononuclear cells (PBMCs), taken before the fourth cycle of nivolumab. Source of these receptors: a human donor with classical Hodgkin lymphoma.

The V call is TRBV2, the J call TRBJ2-7; 12 bases are a match to TRBD2. The CDR3 runs to 15 residues. Germline V gene data show CDR1 as SNHLY and CDR2 as FYNNEI. V gave up 4 bases and J gave up 4 bases; unmatched junction bases: 5. CDR3 coding DNA: TGTGCCAGCAGTGGGACTAGCGGGAACCGATACGAGCAGTACTTC. Translating it yields CASSGTSGNRYEQYF.

The chain employs TRBV9 and TRBJ1-4, with 9 bases identical to TRBD1. Germline V gene data show CDR1 as SGDLS and CDR2 as YYNGEE. After removal of 3 bases from V and 7 bases from J, the junction contained 7 bases not matched to a gene. This CDR3 has 15 residues. The CDR3 loop is CASSAETGGFEKLFF. The CDR3 DNA is TGTGCCAGCAGCGCGGAGACAGGGGGTTTTGAAAAACTGTTTTTT.

The rearrangement uses TRBV7-9 and TRBJ2-7; 10 bases are a match to TRBD2. CDR1 is SEHNR, CDR2 FQNEAQ, per germline (reference sequence). This CDR3 contains 16 residues. The V segment lost 7 bases and the J segment 5 bases; nucleotides outside the gene matches: 14. CDR3 region: CASTFSPSGSIDEQYF. The CDR3 DNA sequence: TGTGCCAGCACCTTTTCACCTAGCGGGAGTATAGACGAGCAGTACTTC.

This chain connects TRBV30 to TRBJ2-2; 14 nucleotides agree with TRBD2. The germline gives CDR1 GTSNPN, CDR2 SVGIG (reference sequence). J lost 0 bases, V lost 5 bases, and 5 bases had no gene match. There are 17 residues in the CDR3. CDR3 in DNA: TGTGCCTGGTCCGGGACTAGCGGGAGAGCGAACACCGGGGAGCTGTTTTTT. Protein sequence: CAWSGTSGRANTGELFF.

The J gene is TRBJ2-1, the V gene TRBV4-1; D not resolved. V lost 6 bases and J lost 0, with 15 bases in between. This CDR3 is 16 amino acids long. In germline, CDR1 is MGHRA, CDR2 YSYEKL. The CDR3 DNA sequence: TGCGCCAGCAGAGATACCGGGCCTAGCTCCTACAATGAGCAGTTCTTC. This codes for CASRDTGPSSYNEQFF.

The chain combines TRBV5-6 with TRBJ1-4; D possibly corresponds to TRBD1 (5 bases). The CDR3 is 14 residues long. The germline gives CDR1 SGHDT, CDR2 YYEEEE. V shed 3 bases and J shed 8 bases, with 14 bases lying between them. The CDR3 nucleotides read TGTGCCAGCAGCTCCAGGGTCTGGGGCGAAAAACTGTTTTTT. Translating gives CASSSRVWGEKLFF.

This sequence joins TRBV4-1 and TRBJ2-7; TRBD2 matches 7 bases. CDR1 and CDR2 (germline): MGHRA, YSYEKL. The CDR3 runs 16 residues. Losses at the gene ends were 2 bases for V and 3 bases for J; bases not matched to a gene: 10. The chain's CDR3 is CASSQPKGLADYEQYF. The CDR3 DNA follows: TGCGCCAGCAGCCAACCAAAGGGGCTAGCGGACTACGAGCAGTACTTC.

This clone was observed once. The chain joins TRBV12-5 to TRBJ1-1, with D perhaps TRBD1 (6 bases). Trimming cost V 3 bases and J 4 bases, with 9 bases left between them. The length of the CDR3 is 13 residues. Germline V gene sequence: CDR1 LGHNT, CDR2 FRNRAP. CDR3 coding DNA: TGTGCTAGTGGTTTCCTCAGGGGCACTGAAGCTTTCTTT. Encoded protein: CASGFLRGTEAFF. Based on the CDR3 plus reference TRBV12-5 and TRBJ1-1, the full variable domain is DARVTQTPRHKVTEMGQEVTMRCQPILGHNTVFWYRQTMMQGLELLAYFRNRAPLDDSGMPKDRFSAEMPDATLATLKIQPSEPRDSAVYFCASGFLRGTEAFFGQGTRLTVV.

This clone has a single count. At one end, the junction sequence differs from germline, possibly due to a read error. The chain uses TRBV5-1 and TRBJ2-7, with TRBD1 matching over 8 bases. Germline CDR1 and CDR2: SGHRS and YFSETQ. The CDR3 totals 19 residues. The CDR3 sequence is CASNLGAGTGHLSSYEQYF. CDR3 bases: TGCGCCAGCAACTTGGGGGCCGGGACAGGCCACCTTTCCTCCTACGAGCAGTACTTC.

This clone was detected only once. The chain uses TRBV6-5 and TRBJ2-1; TRBD2 matches 9 bases. The V segment lost 8 bases and the J segment 3 bases; nucleotides outside the gene matches: 2. CDR1 is MNHEY and CDR2 is SVGAGI in the germline V gene. The CDR3 totals 13 residues. The CDR3 DNA reads TGTGCCAGCCGAGCGGGAGGCTACAATGAGCAGTTCTTC. It encodes CASRAGGYNEQFF.

V is TRBV29-1 and J is TRBJ1-2; D gene uncertain. This CDR3 comprises 11 residues. Germline CDR1 is SQVTM and CDR2 is ANQGSEA. V was cut by 4 bases and J by 10 bases, with 13 bases left in between. The DNA for the CDR3 is TGCAGCGTTGTGGGAGTACTCGACTACACCTTC. As protein: CSVVGVLDYTF.

The rearrangement joins TRBV9 to TRBJ2-1, with 13 bases matching TRBD2. The CDR3 contains 17 residues. Looked up from germline, CDR1 is SGDLS and CDR2 is YYNGEE. V lost 0 bases, J lost 9 bases, and 9 bases stayed unmatched. CDR3 coding DNA: TGTGCCAGCAGCGTAGCCACACTAGCGGGAGGGCCGAGTGAGCAGTTCTTC. Translated: CASSVATLAGGPSEQFF.

The rearrangement links TRBV19 to TRBJ2-3; possibly TRBD1 for D (6 bases). Trimming removed 6 bases at V and 6 bases at J, with 22 bases between. Germline loops: CDR1 LNHDA, CDR2 SQIVND (reference sequence). This CDR3 is 16 amino acids long. The CDR3 region is CASRSLGQRHHDTQYF. The CDR3 nucleotides read TGTGCCAGTAGGAGTCTCGGACAGAGGCATCATGATACGCAGTATTTT.

This clone was picked up one time. The J gene is TRBJ1-3, the V gene TRBV9, with TRBD1 matching 7 bases. The germline CDR1 and CDR2 sequences are SGDLS and YYNGEE. The CDR3 is made up of 16 amino acids. V trimming: 4 bases; J trimming: 0 bases; junction bases outside the gene matches: 7. Here the CDR3 reads CASSLITGASGNTIYF. The DNA of the CDR3 is TGTGCCAGCAGCCTTATCACAGGGGCCTCTGGAAACACCATATATTTT.

The chain has TRBV5-6 and TRBJ2-2, with 8 bases that match TRBD1. V gave up 2 bases and J gave up 2 bases; unmatched junction bases: 2. Germline CDR1 SGHDT, CDR2 YYEEEE. The CDR3 contains 15 residues. In DNA form, the CDR3 reads TGTGCCAGCAGCTTCCAGGGGGCTAACACCGGGGAGCTGTTTTTT. Translating it yields CASSFQGANTGELFF.

A single count supports this clone. V gene TRBV6-5 combines with J gene TRBJ2-7, with 9 bases fitting TRBD1. The J segment lost 6 bases and the V segment lost 6 bases, leaving 3 bases of the junction unmatched. The CDR3 runs to 12 residues. Germline V gives CDR1 MNHEY, CDR2 SVGAGI. The CDR3 reads CASSRTGAEQYF. Written as DNA, the CDR3 is TGTGCCAGCAGCCGGACAGGGGCCGAGCAGTACTTC.

The rearrangement links TRBV7-3 to TRBJ2-1; D remains ambiguous. The CDR3 sequence is 14 residues long. V lost 5 bases to trimming and J lost 5 bases, with 13 bases between them. In germline, CDR1 is SGHTA, CDR2 FQGTGA. CDR3 region: CASSPYVFNNEQFF. In DNA form, the CDR3 reads TGTGCCAGCAGCCCCTACGTCTTTAACAATGAGCAGTTCTTC. Combining the CDR3 with reference TRBV7-3 and TRBJ2-1 gives the whole variable domain GAGVSQTPSNKVTEKGKYVELRCDPISGHTALYWYRQSLGQGPEFLIYFQGTGAADDSGLPNDRFFAVRPEGSVSTLKIQRTERGDSAVYLCASSPYVFNNEQFFGPGTRLTVL.

This clone was found a few times. The chain joins TRBV5-6 to TRBJ2-7, with 10 bases matching TRBD2. V was pared by 1 base and J by 1 base, with 11 bases of the junction left unmatched. The CDR3 contains 18 residues. Germline loops: CDR1 SGHDT, CDR2 YYEEEE. The chain's CDR3 is CASSLQLAGVLKSYEQYF. For the CDR3, the DNA is TGTGCCAGCAGCTTGCAGCTAGCGGGAGTCCTAAAATCCTACGAGCAGTACTTC.

V usage is TRBV5-1 and J usage is TRBJ1-6, with TRBD1 identical over 7 bases. This CDR3 contains 15 residues. The V gene end was trimmed by 4 bases and the J gene end by 12 bases; junction bases not matched to a gene: 13. Germline CDR1 is SGHRS and CDR2 is YFSETQ. CDR3 loop: CASSPGQAAWVPLHF. The CDR3 DNA follows: TGCGCCAGCAGCCCCGGACAGGCGGCTTGGGTACCCCTCCACTTT.

V is TRBV6-5 and J is TRBJ2-1; D gene uncertain. Trimming removed 0 bases from V and 4 bases from J, with 7 bases in between. There are 14 residues in the CDR3. Germline V gives CDR1 MNHEY, CDR2 SVGAGI. The CDR3 DNA follows: TGTGCCAGCAGTTACTCGAGACTGTACAATGAGCAGTTCTTC. This gives the protein CASSYSRLYNEQFF.

The chain combines TRBV6-5 with TRBJ2-7; the match to TRBD2 covers 8 bases. CDR3 length: 13 amino acids. Trimming removed 7 bases from V and 1 base from J; junction bases left unmatched: 3. CDR1 and CDR2 from the germline V gene are MNHEY and SVGAGI. The DNA of the CDR3 is TGTGCCAGCATGCGGGAGGTGTCCTACGAGCAGTACTTC. Its translation: CASMREVSYEQYF.

The V and J genes are TRBV6-6 and TRBJ2-1, with TRBD2 matching over 11 bases. The CDR3 loop spans 14 amino acids. The germline V gene encodes CDR1 MNHNY and CDR2 SVGAGI (reference sequence). V trimming: 5 bases; J trimming: 5 bases; junction bases outside the gene matches: 2. This chain's CDR3 is CASSTSGGNNEQFF. In DNA, the CDR3 is TGTGCCAGCAGTACTAGCGGGGGAAACAATGAGCAGTTCTTC.

The chain combines TRBV19 with TRBJ1-4, with D maybe TRBD1 (5 bases). V was pared by 3 bases and J by 7 bases, with 12 bases between. CDR3 length: 14 residues. Germline lookup yields CDR1 LNHDA and CDR2 SQIVND (reference sequence). CDR3 protein: CASSIGTRGEKLFF. CDR3 in DNA: TGTGCCAGTAGTATCGGGACTAGGGGTGAAAAACTGTTTTTT. Variable domain in full (rest from reference TRBV19 and TRBJ1-4): DGGITQSPKYLFRKEGQNVTLSCEQNLNHDAMYWYRQDPGQGLRLIYYSQIVNDFQKGDIAEGYSVSREKKESFPLTVTSAQKNPTAFYLCASSIGTRGEKLFFGSGTQLSVL.

The chain recombines TRBV10-1 with TRBJ2-2; weak D call: TRBD2 (5 bases). Germline V CDR1 and CDR2: WNHNN, SYGVQD (reference sequence). CDR3 length equals 13 residues. With 6 bases removed from V and 4 bases from J, the gap between germline ends came to 9 bases. Here the CDR3 reads CASRGEFTGELFF. The DNA of the CDR3 is TGCGCCAGCAGGGGAGAATTCACCGGGGAGCTGTTTTTT.

This sequence joins TRBV12-1 and TRBJ2-2. TRBV12-1 is assigned pseudogene status. The CDR3 runs to 14 residues. CDR3 loop: CASGLGATTGELFF. CDR3 sequence (DNA): TGTGCCAGCGGGCTCGGGGCCACCACCGGGGAGCTGTTTTTT.

V is TRBV7-6 and J is TRBJ2-1; the match to TRBD1 covers 8 bases. The CDR3 extends over 18 amino acids. The V gene's germline CDR1 is SGHVS and CDR2 FNYEAQ. Unmatched junction bases numbered 12, after V lost 1 base and J lost 4 bases. The CDR3 reads CASSLEVRPGQVYNEQFF. In DNA form, the CDR3 reads TGTGCCAGCAGCTTAGAAGTAAGACCGGGACAGGTGTACAATGAGCAGTTCTTC.

The chain employs TRBV7-9 and TRBJ1-2, with a weak D call TRBD1 (5 bases). V was clipped by 2 bases and J by 5 bases, with 12 bases between them. CDR3 length equals 14 residues. Germline V gene lookup returns CDR1 SEHNR and CDR2 FQNEAQ (reference sequence). The CDR3 spells CASSLPRDRYGYTF. In DNA form, the CDR3 reads TGTGCCAGCAGCTTACCCCGGGACCGGTATGGCTACACCTTC.

This sequence joins TRBV5-1 and TRBJ1-5; D gene uncertain. Germline V gives CDR1 SGHRS, CDR2 YFSETQ. The CDR3 extends over 13 amino acids. The V end was cut by 0 bases, the J end by 6 bases, with 7 bases between. This CDR3 is CASSLGGSQPQHF. CDR3 DNA sequence: TGCGCCAGCAGCTTGGGAGGGTCTCAGCCCCAGCATTTT.

This chain connects TRBV7-8 to TRBJ2-3; a weak D match, TRBD2 (5 bases). Looked up from germline, CDR1 is SGHVS and CDR2 is FQNEAQ. Between the trimmed V and J ends, which lost 5 bases and 6 bases, there was a span of 18 bases. The CDR3 has 15 residues. CDR3 coding DNA: TGTGCCAGCAGCCCGGGGTGGGTCCGGGTTGATACGCAGTATTTT. It is translated as CASSPGWVRVDTQYF.

As regards this clone: The junction departs from the called germline gene at one end, perhaps through a read error. Within the sample, other DNA sequences also encode this same CDR3. This sequence joins TRBV6-6 and TRBJ2-3; 7 nucleotides align to TRBD2. The germline gives CDR1 MNHNY, CDR2 SVGAGI (reference sequence). The CDR3 contains 14 residues. The CDR3 DNA follows: TGTGCCAGCAGGACTAGCTTATCTACAGATACGCAGTACTTT. Its protein product is CASRTSLSTDTQYF.

The V and J genes are TRBV7-9 and TRBJ1-1; 7 nucleotides agree with TRBD1. With 8 bases clipped from V and 5 bases from J, the junction kept 5 bases outside the gene matches. Germline V gene lookup returns CDR1 SEHNR and CDR2 FQNEAQ (reference sequence). The CDR3 consists of 12 residues. DNA for the CDR3: TGTGCCAGCGAGAGGGGGCTGACTGAAGCTTTCTTT. Protein product: CASERGLTEAFF.